The clone carrying this T cell receptor beta chain was detected only once. The ends lost 3 bases at V and 0 bases at J; junction bases unmatched: 2. CDR1 is LNHNV, CDR2 YYDKDF, per germline (reference sequence). The CDR3 is 16 residues long. TCRdb's table, derived via immunoSEQ multiplex PCR, lists solely in-frame clones and lacks some. Of approximately 300,000 clones in the sample, just over 85% were seen once. This sample was included in a study of blood T cell repertoires in COVID-19. Study information: Samples came from the United States, Italy and Spain, spanning acute and convalescent COVID-19.

Participant-given clinical history determined each cohort assignment. The rearrangement joins TRBV15 to TRBJ2-3; 11 bases map to TRBD2. The TCR sequence derives from a woman aged 18-29 years who had recovered from COVID-19. The sequenced material came from PBMCs or T cells enriched from blood (not recorded which). The CDR3 loop is CATSRTSGKSTDTQYF. CDR3 bases: TGTGCCACCAGCAGGACTAGCGGGAAAAGCACAGATACGCAGTATTTT.